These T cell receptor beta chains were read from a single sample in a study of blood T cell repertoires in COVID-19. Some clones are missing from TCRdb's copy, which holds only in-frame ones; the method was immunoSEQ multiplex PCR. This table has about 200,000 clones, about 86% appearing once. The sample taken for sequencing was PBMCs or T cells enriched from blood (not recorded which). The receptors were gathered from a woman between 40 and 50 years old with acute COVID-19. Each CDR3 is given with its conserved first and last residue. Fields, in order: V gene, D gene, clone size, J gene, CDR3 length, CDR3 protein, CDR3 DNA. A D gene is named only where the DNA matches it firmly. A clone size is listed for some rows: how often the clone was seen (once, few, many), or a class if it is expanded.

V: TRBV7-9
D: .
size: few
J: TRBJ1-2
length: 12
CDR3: CASSLGRDGYTF
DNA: TGTGCCAGCAGCCTGGGGAGAGATGGCTACACCTTC

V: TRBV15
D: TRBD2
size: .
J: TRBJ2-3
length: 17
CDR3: CATSSWGLAGGGDTQYF
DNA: TGTGCCACCAGCAGCTGGGGACTAGCGGGAGGAGGGGATACGCAGTATTTT

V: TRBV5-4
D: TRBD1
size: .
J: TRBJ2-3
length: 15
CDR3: CASSRGQGVIDTQYF
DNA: TGTGCCAGCAGCCGCGGACAGGGGGTAATAGATACGCAGTATTTT

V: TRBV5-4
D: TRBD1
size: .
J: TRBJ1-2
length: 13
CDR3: CASSLQGKGGYTF
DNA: TGTGCCAGCAGCTTACAGGGGAAAGGGGGCTACACCTTC

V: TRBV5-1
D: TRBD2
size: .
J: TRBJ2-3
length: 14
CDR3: CASRLAGVPDTQYF
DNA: TGCGCCAGCAGACTAGCGGGAGTACCAGATACGCAGTATTTT

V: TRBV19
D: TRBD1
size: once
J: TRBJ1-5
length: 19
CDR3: CASRRGGGTQTYSNQPQHF
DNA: TGTGCCAGTAGAAGAGGGGGCGGGACCCAAACTTATAGCAATCAGCCCCAGCATTTT

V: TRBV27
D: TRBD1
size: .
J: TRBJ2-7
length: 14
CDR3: CASGRDRGTYEQYF
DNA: TGTGCCAGCGGCAGGGACAGGGGAACCTACGAGCAGTACTTC

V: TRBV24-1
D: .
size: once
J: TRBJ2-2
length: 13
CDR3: CATQGQPTGELFF
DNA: TGTGCCACCCAAGGACAGCCGACCGGGGAGCTGTTTTTT

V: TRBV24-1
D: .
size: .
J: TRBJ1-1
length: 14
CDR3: CATSPGTGGTEAFF
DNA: TGTGCCACCAGTCCCGGGACGGGGGGCACTGAAGCTTTCTTT

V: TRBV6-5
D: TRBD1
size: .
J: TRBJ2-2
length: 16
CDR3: CASSYLGTGVWGELFF
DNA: TGTGCCAGCAGTTACCTAGGGACAGGGGTCTGGGGGGAGCTGTTTTTT

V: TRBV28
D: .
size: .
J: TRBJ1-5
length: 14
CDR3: CASSRQVSNQPQHF
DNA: TGTGCCAGCAGCCGACAGGTTAGCAATCAGCCCCAGCATTTT

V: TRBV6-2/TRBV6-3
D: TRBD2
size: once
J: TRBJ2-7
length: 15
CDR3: CASSTTSGRPYEQYF
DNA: TGTGCCAGCAGTACGACTAGCGGGAGGCCCTACGAGCAGTACTTC

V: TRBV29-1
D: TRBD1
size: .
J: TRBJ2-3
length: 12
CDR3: CSGSDRGDTQYF
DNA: TGCAGCGGTTCTGACAGGGGGGATACGCAGTATTTT

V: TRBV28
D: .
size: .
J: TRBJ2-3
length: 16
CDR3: CASSPSGVSATDTQYF
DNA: TGTGCCAGCAGTCCTTCGGGGGTGTCGGCCACAGATACGCAGTATTTT

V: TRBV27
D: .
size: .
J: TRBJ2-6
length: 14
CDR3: CASSLLPGANVLTF
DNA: TGTGCCAGCAGTTTACTCCCCGGGGCCAACGTCCTGACTTTC

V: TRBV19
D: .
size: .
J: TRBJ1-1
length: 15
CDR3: CASSIGSGGNTEAFF
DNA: TGTGCCAGTAGTATAGGCTCGGGGGGGAACACTGAAGCTTTCTTT

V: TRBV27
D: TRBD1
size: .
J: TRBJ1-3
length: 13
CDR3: CASSGQETNTIYF
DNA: TGTGCCAGCAGTGGACAGGAAACAAACACCATATATTTT

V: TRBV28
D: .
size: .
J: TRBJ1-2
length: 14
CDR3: CASIRQMSNYGYTF
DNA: TGTGCCAGCATCCGACAGATGTCTAACTATGGCTACACCTTC

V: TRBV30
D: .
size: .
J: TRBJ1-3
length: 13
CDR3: CAWRPHLVSSIYF
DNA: TGTGCCTGGAGGCCGCACCTAGTAAGCAGCATATATTTT

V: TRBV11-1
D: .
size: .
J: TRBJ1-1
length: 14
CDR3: CASNQGGFITEAFF
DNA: TGTGCCAGCAACCAAGGGGGATTTATCACTGAAGCTTTCTTT

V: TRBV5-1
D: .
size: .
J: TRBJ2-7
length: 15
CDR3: CASSPEGGSSYEQYF
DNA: TGCGCCAGCAGCCCCGAGGGCGGGTCCTCCTACGAGCAGTACTTC

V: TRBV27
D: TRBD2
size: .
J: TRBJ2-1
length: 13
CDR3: CASSGLAVNEQFF
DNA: TGTGCCAGCAGTGGGCTAGCGGTAAATGAGCAGTTCTTC

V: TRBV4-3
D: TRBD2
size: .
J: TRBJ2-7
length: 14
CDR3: CASSERSGTYEQYF
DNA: TGCGCCAGCAGCGAAAGAAGCGGGACCTACGAGCAGTACTTC

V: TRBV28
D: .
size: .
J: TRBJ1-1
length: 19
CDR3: CASSFLGGPRGLSNTEAFF
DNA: TGTGCCAGCAGTTTTCTGGGGGGGCCCAGGGGATTATCTAACACTGAAGCTTTCTTT

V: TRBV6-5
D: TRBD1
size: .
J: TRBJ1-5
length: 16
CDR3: CASSYRTGQGNQPQHF
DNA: TGTGCCAGCAGTTACAGGACAGGGCAGGGTAATCAGCCCCAGCATTTT

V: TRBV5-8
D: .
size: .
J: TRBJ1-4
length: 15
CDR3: CASSSTGSANEKLFF
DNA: TGTGCCAGCAGCTCTACAGGCTCGGCTAATGAAAAACTGTTTTTT

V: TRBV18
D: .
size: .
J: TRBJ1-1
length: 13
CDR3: CASSLPTRVEAFF
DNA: TGTGCCAGCTCACTTCCCACCAGGGTTGAAGCTTTCTTT

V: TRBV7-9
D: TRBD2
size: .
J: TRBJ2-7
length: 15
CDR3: CASSPWGGVSYEQYF
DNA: TGTGCCAGCAGCCCCTGGGGAGGGGTCTCCTACGAGCAGTACTTC

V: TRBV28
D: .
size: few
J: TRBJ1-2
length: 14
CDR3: CASSLEQLNYGYTF
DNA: TGTGCCAGCAGTTTAGAACAGCTAAACTATGGCTACACCTTC

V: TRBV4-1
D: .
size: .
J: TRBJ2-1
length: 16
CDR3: CASSQPAGNSYNEQFF
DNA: TGCGCCAGCAGCCAGCCGGCGGGGAACTCCTACAATGAGCAGTTCTTC

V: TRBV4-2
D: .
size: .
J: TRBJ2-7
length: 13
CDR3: CASPADCLYEQYF
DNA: TGTGCCAGTCCGGCCGACTGCCTCTACGAGCAGTACTTC

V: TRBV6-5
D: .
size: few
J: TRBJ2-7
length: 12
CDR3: CASSPGFREQYF
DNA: TGTGCCAGCAGCCCAGGGTTCAGGGAGCAGTACTTC

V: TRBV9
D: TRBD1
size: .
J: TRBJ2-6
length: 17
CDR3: CASSGTGGVSGANVLTF
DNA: TGTGCCAGCAGCGGAACAGGGGGCGTATCTGGGGCCAACGTCCTGACTTTC

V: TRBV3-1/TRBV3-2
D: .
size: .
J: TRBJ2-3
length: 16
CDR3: CASSQPLYKGADTQYF
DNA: TGTGCCAGCAGCCAACCACTCTACAAGGGGGCAGATACGCAGTATTTT